In this sample, the clone carrying this TCR beta chain turned up a few times. The data were obtained in a study of identical twins. Between the trimmed V and J ends, which lost 2 bases and 0 bases, there was a span of 17 bases. The CDR3 extends over 18 amino acids. Germline assignment: CDR1 MNHEY and CDR2 SVGEGT. MiXCR, run by TCRdb on the 5' RACE reads, gives a single entry per CDR3 protein. The sample holds approximately 590,000 distinct CDR3 sequences, over 8.5% seen once. A further study also used this sample, focusing on yellow fever vaccine responses in identical twins.

This TCR was recovered from a woman younger than 35 in good health. Material: PBMCs. The rearrangement links TRBV6-2 or TRBV6-3 to TRBJ2-4, with D possibly matching TRBD2 (6 bases). CDR3 DNA sequence: TGTGCCAGCAGTTACCTTGGGAATAGCGGACTAGCCAAAAACATTCAGTACTTC. It codes for CASSYLGNSGLAKNIQYF.